The 18 T cell receptor beta chains below all came from one sample that was sequenced in a study of blood T cell repertoires in COVID-19. Measured with immunoSEQ multiplex PCR; TCRdb has only the in-frame clones, and not every one. The sample lists roughly 260,000 clones; about nine tenths were seen once. The sample consisted of peripheral blood. Receptor source: a woman between 50 and 59 years old who had recovered from COVID-19.

The V and J genes are TRBV7-2 and TRBJ1-4; 9 nucleotides align to TRBD1. CDR3 length: 15 amino acids. Trimming cost V 3 bases and J 7 bases; bases outside gene matches: 6. The germline CDR1 and CDR2 sequences are SGHTA and FQGNSA. The CDR3 DNA reads TGTGCCAGCAGCTTCGGACAGGGGTATGGTGAAAAACTGTTTTTT. It codes for CASSFGQGYGEKLFF.

This chain uses TRBV6-5 with TRBJ1-4, with 9 bases fitting TRBD1. In germline, CDR1 is MNHEY, CDR2 SVGAGI. J gave up 5 bases and V 10 bases, and 5 bases lay outside the gene matches. The CDR3 runs 13 residues. Written as DNA, the CDR3 is TGTGCCACCTCGGACAGGGGAAATGAAAAACTGTTTTTT. Translating it yields CATSDRGNEKLFF.

This clone appeared a few times. The chain uses TRBV2 and TRBJ2-3; no reliable D call. Trimming removed 0 bases from V and 10 bases from J, with 11 bases in between. Germline V CDR1 and CDR2: SNHLY, FYNNEI. CDR3 length equals 13 residues. Here the CDR3 reads CASSEARQVAQYF. CDR3 nucleotide sequence: TGTGCCAGCAGTGAAGCGCGCCAGGTGGCGCAGTATTTT.

The rearrangement uses TRBV28 and TRBJ1-2, with D uncertain. Germline lookup yields CDR1 MDHEN and CDR2 SYDVKM. Trimming left V 3 bases short and J 9 bases short, with 5 bases between. This CDR3 has 10 amino acids. CDR3 loop: CASSFGSYTF. The CDR3 region has the DNA TGTGCCAGCAGTTTCGGGAGCTACACCTTC.

This chain joins TRBV18 and TRBJ1-1; D is undetermined. The germline V gene encodes CDR1 KGHSH and CDR2 LQKENI. CDR3 length equals 15 residues. The V and J ends lost 2 bases and 8 bases respectively, with 18 bases between them. CDR3 bases: TGTGCCAGCTCACCAGAGGGCGTCCGCTCGAGCGAAGCTTTCTTT. It is translated as CASSPEGVRSSEAFF.

The V gene is TRBV7-9, the J gene TRBJ1-1; D uncertain. Trimming left V 5 bases short and J 8 bases short, with 3 bases between. The CDR3 is 9 amino acids. Germline V gene lookup returns CDR1 SEHNR and CDR2 FQNEAQ (reference sequence). CDR3 nucleotide sequence: TGTGCCAGCAGCCCGGAAGCTTTCTTT. Amino acid sequence: CASSPEAFF.

The chain recombines TRBV7-6 with TRBJ2-2; 9 bases match TRBD1. Germline CDR1 reads SGHVS; CDR2 reads FNYEAQ. The CDR3 loop spans 15 amino acids. V lost 6 bases and J lost 6; bases outside the gene matches: 8. CDR3 bases: TGTGCCAGCAGTTGGGGGACAGGGATCTCCGGGGAGCTGTTTTTT. Its translation is CASSWGTGISGELFF.

Concerning this clone itself: Mismatch with germline at one junction end may stem from a read error. The chain couples TRBV7-7 to TRBJ2-2; D is uncertain. CDR3 size: 15 residues. From germline, CDR1 is SSHAT and CDR2 FNYEAQ (reference sequence). The CDR3 DNA is TGTGCTAGCAGCCCTGCTTTCGTGAGGACCGGGGAGCTGTTTTTT. This sequence encodes CASSPAFVRTGELFF.

This clone occurred once. The rearrangement links TRBV29-1 to TRBJ2-5; no clear D. The CDR3 runs to 13 residues. Trimming pared 0 bases from V and 4 bases from J, leaving 9 bases between. Germline-derived CDR1 and CDR2 are SQVTM and ANQGSEA. CDR3 DNA: TGCAGCGTTGAAGATCACACGTCAGAGACCCAGTACTTC. This codes for CSVEDHTSETQYF.

The rearrangement uses TRBV10-3 and TRBJ2-5; 7 positions agree with TRBD1. Germline lookup yields CDR1 ENHRY and CDR2 SYGVKD. This CDR3 is built from 15 residues. Trimming removed 4 bases from V and 4 bases from J; junction bases left unmatched: 9. The CDR3 region has the DNA TGTGCCATCAGTGTACGGGTCAGGGGGAGAGAGACCCAGTACTTC. Translated, it gives CAISVRVRGRETQYF.

The chain joins TRBV4-2 to TRBJ1-3; D not certain. The CDR3 has 15 amino acids. In germline, CDR1 is LGHNA, CDR2 YNFKEQ. Trimming took off 0 bases at V and 1 base at J, with 7 bases between the two ends. In DNA form, the CDR3 reads TGTGCCAGCAGCCAAGATGGAGGATCTGGAAACACCATATATTTT. The encoded protein is CASSQDGGSGNTIYF.

The chain couples TRBV9 to TRBJ2-5, with 7 nucleotides matching TRBD2. Germline CDR1 SGDLS, CDR2 YYNGEE. The V segment lost 0 bases and the J segment 0 bases; nucleotides outside the gene matches: 8. This CDR3 comprises 17 residues. In DNA form, the CDR3 reads TGTGCCAGCAGCGTAGCTGTGGCTAGCGGAGACCAAGAGACCCAGTACTTC. Amino acids: CASSVAVASGDQETQYF.

The J gene is TRBJ1-6, the V gene TRBV10-2, with 7 bases aligning to TRBD1. The V segment lost 0 bases and the J segment 1 base; nucleotides outside the gene matches: 9. The V gene's germline CDR1 is WSHSY and CDR2 SAAADI. This CDR3 has 19 amino acids. CDR3 in DNA: TGCGCCAGCAGTGAGTCCAGCGGCAGGGGGAATTCCTATAATTCACCCCTCCACTTT. Its translation: CASSESSGRGNSYNSPLHF.

For the CDR3, the DNA is TGCGCCAGCAGCTTGGACCGACCTAGCGGGAGAAGATACGAGCAGTACTTC. Translating it yields CASSLDRPSGRRYEQYF. V and J are TRBV5-1 and TRBJ2-7; 10 positions match TRBD2. This CDR3 is 17 amino acids long. The ends lost 0 bases at V and 4 bases at J; junction bases unmatched: 10. Germline CDR1 SGHRS, CDR2 YFSETQ.

This clone was detected once. This rearrangement joins TRBV19 to TRBJ1-4; 7 bases are a match to TRBD1. V shed 2 bases, J shed 5 bases, and the junction held 5 bases outside the gene matches. CDR1 is LNHDA and CDR2 is SQIVND in the germline V gene (reference sequence). The CDR3 is 15 residues long. The CDR3 DNA reads TGTGCCAGTAGTATAATGGGGGGACAGAATGAAAAACTGTTTTTT. Encoded protein: CASSIMGGQNEKLFF.

The V call is TRBV13, the J call TRBJ1-6; 9 nucleotides match TRBD1. The CDR3 contains 13 residues. Looked up from germline, CDR1 is PRHDT and CDR2 is FYEKMQ (reference sequence). The V and J ends lost 5 bases and 8 bases, in that order; junction bases with no gene match: 1. The CDR3 loop is CASSRDRDSPLHF. The CDR3 coding sequence is TGTGCCAGCAGCCGGGACAGGGATTCACCCCTCCACTTT.

This rearrangement joins TRBV19 to TRBJ1-5, with 8 bases matching TRBD1. Losses at the gene ends were 9 bases for V and 1 base for J; bases not matched to a gene: 8. The CDR3 extends over 15 amino acids. CDR1 is LNHDA, CDR2 SQIVND, per germline (reference sequence). The CDR3 loop is CASKKGQESNQPQHF. The CDR3 DNA is TGTGCCAGCAAGAAGGGACAGGAAAGCAATCAGCCCCAGCATTTT.

CDR3 sequence: CASSRGQREQYF. The CDR3 region has the DNA TGTGCCAGCAGCCGCGGACAGCGCGAGCAGTACTTC. The chain carries TRBV7-8 and TRBJ2-7, with D perhaps TRBD1 (6 bases). The germline CDR1 and CDR2 sequences are SGHVS and FQNEAQ. The CDR3 contains 12 residues. V was clipped by 5 bases and J by 6 bases, with 11 bases between them.